Sequencing of this TCR beta chain was carried out in a study of cytotoxic CD8 clonotypes in ibrutinib-treated CLL. Across the whole study: The subjects consisted of 11 relapsed/refractory and 15 treatment-naive individuals, with approximately 18 IGHV unmutated. Study conclusions and caveats: Public clonotypes occurred uncommonly; on treatment, they contracted or remained stable.

Target depth was 1 in 200,000 to 1 in 1 million T cells, about 10x per clonotype. The protocol was immunoSEQ multiplex PCR, while the TCRdb copy is restricted to in-frame clones and leaves out a portion. The data show over 25,000 clones, with roughly 62% seen just once and 13% to 15% held by the top ten. Germline CDR1 and CDR2: SGHAT and FQNNGV. V was shortened by 3 bases and J by 4 bases, with 4 bases between the two germline ends. The CDR3 loop spans 13 amino acids. This clone was counted a few times. The antigen remains undetermined. The V call is TRBV11-2, the J call TRBJ2-6; no reliable D call. The sequenced sample was PBMCs, obtained before ibrutinib treatment. This receptor was taken from a human donor with chronic lymphocytic leukemia. The CDR3 region is CASSFTGANVLTF. The DNA of the CDR3 is TGTGCCAGCAGCTTCACAGGGGCCAACGTCCTGACTTTC. Full variable domain (missing parts from reference TRBV11-2 and TRBJ2-6): EAGVAQSPRYKIIEKRQSVAFWCNPISGHATLYWYQQILGQGPKLLIQFQNNGVVDDSQLPKDRFSAERLKGVDSTLKIQPAKLEDSAVYLCASSFTGANVLTFGAGSRLTVL.